A selection of T cell receptor beta chains follows, all from one sample in a study of CD8+ T cells in alopecia areata. TCRdb's copy holds only in-frame clones and misses some; the assay was immunoSEQ multiplex PCR. The sample shows about 120,000 clones, roughly 66% of them seen only once. Material for sequencing was CD4+ T cells sorted from blood. The source of these receptors is a human donor in good health. The CDR3 runs from the conserved cysteine through the conserved F or W. A D gene is named only where the DNA matches it firmly. The listing skips clone size in some rows; elsewhere it reads once, few, many or a size class.

abundance | d_gene | j_gene | v_gene | CDR3nt | CDR3aa
NA | NA | TRBJ2-5 | TRBV5-1 | TGCGCCAGCAGCTTGGTATCTCGGTCCACCCAGTACTTC | CASSLVSRSTQYF
once | NA | TRBJ2-7 | TRBV30 | TGTGCCTGGAGTAACGGTCCCACAACCGAGTTC | CAWSNGPTTEF
few | TRBD1 | TRBJ1-6 | TRBV11-2 | TGTGCCAGCAGGTCCGGGACAGGGGGATTAAATTCACCCCTCCACTTT | CASRSGTGGLNSPLHF
NA | TRBD1 | TRBJ2-1 | TRBV6-1 | TGTGCCAGCAGACGACAGGGGAGCGGATACAATGAGCAGTTCTTC | CASRRQGSGYNEQFF
NA | NA | TRBJ1-1 | TRBV6-5 | TGTGCCAGCAGTTACGTTAGGACGGCGAACACTGAAGCTTTCTTT | CASSYVRTANTEAFF
NA | TRBD1 | TRBJ2-5 | TRBV14 | TGTGCCAGCAGCCAGAGACAGGGGGCGGCCCGGGAGACCCAGTACTTC | CASSQRQGAARETQYF
NA | NA | TRBJ2-2 | TRBV7-9 | TGTGCCAGCAGCTCAGATGGGCTATCCATTAACACCGGGGAGCTGTTTTTT | CASSSDGLSINTGELFF
NA | TRBD1 | TRBJ2-3 | TRBV7-2 | TGTGCCAGCAGGGCCCTGACAGGGATGAGCACAGATACGCAGTATTTT | CASRALTGMSTDTQYF
NA | NA | TRBJ2-2 | TRBV2 | TGTGCCAGCAGTTCAGGGGAGGGGAAGGAGCTGTTTTTT | CASSSGEGKELFF
few | NA | TRBJ2-2 | TRBV4-2 | TGTGCCAGCAGCCAAGCGGACTCCATTACCGGGGAGCTGTTTTTT | CASSQADSITGELFF
NA | TRBD2 | TRBJ2-3 | TRBV29-1 | TGCAGCGCCGCCGGGACTAGCGGGAGTACAGATACGCAGTATTTT | CSAAGTSGSTDTQYF
NA | NA | TRBJ2-1 | TRBV7-2 | TGTGCCAGCAGCCCGCGGGCAGGGGGGACCAATGAGCAGTTCTTC | CASSPRAGGTNEQFF
NA | NA | TRBJ1-1 | TRBV30 | TGTGCCCAGATGGGAAACACTGAAGCTTTCTTT | CAQMGNTEAFF
NA | NA | TRBJ1-1 | TRBV28 | TGTGCCAGTACCACATCCCGGGGCACTGAAGCTTTCTTT | CASTTSRGTEAFF
NA | TRBD1 | TRBJ2-5 | TRBV6-6 | TGTGCCAGCAGTTACTCGGGACAGGGGAAGGAGACCCAGTACTTC | CASSYSGQGKETQYF
NA | NA | TRBJ2-2 | TRBV15 | TGTGCCACCAGCCCCAGAGGGAGCATTAACACCGGGGAGCTGTTTTTT | CATSPRGSINTGELFF
NA | NA | TRBJ2-4 | TRBV2 | TGTGCCAGTAACGAGGGAACACTAGCCAAAAACATTCAGTACTTC | CASNEGTLAKNIQYF
NA | TRBD1 | TRBJ1-3 | TRBV30 | TGTGCCCATAGGACAGGGAATCCCTCCGGAAACACCATATATTTT | CAHRTGNPSGNTIYF
NA | NA | TRBJ1-6 | TRBV25-1 | TGTGCCAGCATCCGCGAACGCCAGAGTACTGATTCACCCCTCCACTTT | CASIRERQSTDSPLHF
NA | NA | TRBJ1-5 | TRBV15 | TGTGCCACCAGTACCGGGGGGGACTATTCCAGGCAGCCCCAGCATTTT | CATSTGGDYSRQPQHF
NA | NA | TRBJ2-1 | TRBV15 | TGTGCCACCAGCAGAGATCGTAGGGACTACAATGAGCAGTTCTTC | CATSRDRRDYNEQFF
NA | NA | TRBJ2-5 | TRBV20-1 | TGCAGTGCTAAGACTGAGACCCAGTACTTC | CSAKTETQYF
few | NA | TRBJ2-5 | TRBV30 | TGTGCCTGGAGTAGGGGCTTGGCAGAGCGAGAGACCCAGTACTTC | CAWSRGLAERETQYF
once | NA | TRBJ2-5 | TRBV27 | TGTGCCAGCAGCCCCAACCCCCAGTACTTC | CASSPNPQYF
NA | TRBD2 | TRBJ2-6 | TRBV18 | TGTGCCAGCTCACCGGGGGGGTCTTCTGGGGCCAACGTCCTGACTTTC | CASSPGGSSGANVLTF